This entry lists 20 T cell receptor beta chains sequenced from one sample in a study of shared clonotypes between healthy human individuals. Here immunoSEQ multiplex PCR was the method, and the copy in TCRdb shows in-frame clones only, minus some. Seen here are about 960,000 clones, approximately 76% observed once, and the top ten hold 1.5%. Sequencing was performed on memory CD4+ T cells sorted from blood. As for subset: CD45RA-negative fraction. The receptor set was obtained from a man aged 18 to 35 in good health.

V and J are TRBV14 and TRBJ2-7, with D possibly being TRBD1 (5 bases). Germline V gene data show CDR1 as SGHDN and CDR2 as FVKESK. The germline V and J ends were trimmed by 5 bases and 6 bases, with 11 bases remaining between them. The CDR3 runs to 12 residues. The CDR3 reads CASSSQVSEQYF. CDR3 nucleotide sequence: TGTGCCAGCAGCTCACAGGTCTCCGAGCAGTACTTC.

The V gene is TRBV11-2, the J gene TRBJ2-1; D is uncertain. Trimming cost V 2 bases and J 0 bases, with 8 bases left between them. Germline lookup yields CDR1 SGHAT and CDR2 FQNNGV. The CDR3 has 15 residues. The CDR3 region is CASSLRSSSYNEQFF. CDR3 in DNA: TGTGCCAGCAGCTTACGGTCAAGCTCCTACAATGAGCAGTTCTTC.

The chain carries TRBV7-9 and TRBJ1-3; D gene ambiguous. The CDR3 is 15 residues long. V lost 6 bases to trimming and J lost 4 bases, with 16 bases between them. CDR1 and CDR2 from the germline V gene are SEHNR and FQNEAQ (reference sequence). The CDR3 DNA reads TGTGCCAGCAGTCAAGGAAGTCTTCAGGGAAACACCATATATTTT. Translating gives CASSQGSLQGNTIYF.

The gene calls are TRBV9 and TRBJ2-6, with D possibly TRBD1 on 6 matching bases. Germline V gives CDR1 SGDLS, CDR2 YYNGEE. This CDR3 contains 13 residues. Trimming removed 4 bases at V and 9 bases at J, with 11 bases between. CDR3 nucleotide sequence: TGTGCCAGCAGCCGAGGGGGAGTCAACGTCCTGACTTTC. Translating it yields CASSRGGVNVLTF.

A few counts support this clone. The chain uses TRBV11-2 and TRBJ1-2; TRBD1 matches 8 bases. The CDR3 runs to 14 residues. Germline CDR1 reads SGHAT; CDR2 reads FQNNGV. J was trimmed by 6 bases and V by 5 bases; bases with no gene match: 8. The CDR3 region has the DNA TGTGCCAGCAGCCAAACGATGACAGGGGATGGCTACACCTTC. The encoded protein is CASSQTMTGDGYTF.

The rearrangement uses TRBV7-2 and TRBJ2-1; TRBD2 aligns across 10 bases. Trimming at V came to 3 bases and at J to 7 bases, leaving 6 bases not matched to a gene. CDR3 length: 15 amino acids. CDR1 and CDR2 (germline): SGHTA, FQGNSA. In nucleotides, the CDR3 is TGTGCCAGCAGCTTCTCGGTAGCGGGAGGAAATGAGCAGTTCTTC. It encodes CASSFSVAGGNEQFF. The full variable domain, completed using reference TRBV7-2 and TRBJ2-1, is GAGVSQSPSNKVTEKGKDVELRCDPISGHTALYWYRQSLGQGLEFLIYFQGNSAPDKSGLPSDRFSAERTGGSVSTLTIQRTQQEDSAVYLCASSFSVAGGNEQFFGPGTRLTVL.

The count of this clone is one. The chain combines TRBV6-5 with TRBJ1-1; D not resolved. This CDR3 is 13 amino acids long. Germline V gene sequence: CDR1 MNHEY, CDR2 SVGAGI. Trimming removed 5 bases at V and 3 bases at J, with 10 bases between. The CDR3 region is CASSRRQDTEAFF. CDR3 DNA sequence: TGTGCCAGCAGTCGTCGCCAGGACACTGAAGCTTTCTTT.

In this sample, this clone turned up once. The chain recombines TRBV27 with TRBJ2-7; 9 nucleotides align to TRBD1. Unmatched junction bases numbered 4, after V lost 5 bases and J lost 2 bases. Germline V CDR1 and CDR2: MNHEY, SMNVEV (reference sequence). CDR3 length: 14 amino acids. The CDR3 reads CASSRDRAAYEQYF. The CDR3 nucleotides read TGTGCCAGCAGTCGGGACAGGGCCGCCTACGAGCAGTACTTC.

This clone showed up just once. The V and J genes are TRBV5-4 and TRBJ2-3; TRBD2 matches at 9 bases. Germline CDR1 SGHNT, CDR2 YYREEE (reference sequence). This CDR3 comprises 16 residues. The V gene end was trimmed by 0 bases and the J gene end by 2 bases; junction bases not matched to a gene: 4. This CDR3 reads CASSLDSGGSTDTQYF. The CDR3 DNA reads as TGTGCCAGCAGCTTGGATAGCGGGGGTTCCACAGATACGCAGTATTTT.

The gene calls are TRBV14 and TRBJ1-6; D uncertain. CDR1 is SGHDN, CDR2 FVKESK, per germline. This CDR3 comprises 13 residues. V shed 8 bases and J shed 2 bases, with 7 bases lying between them. The CDR3, as DNA: TGTGCCAGCCGACGGACCTATAATTCACCCCTCCACTTT. Protein product: CASRRTYNSPLHF.

This sequence joins TRBV19 and TRBJ2-2; 7 bases map to TRBD1. Germline CDR1 reads LNHDA; CDR2 reads SQIVND (reference sequence). The junction had 6 bases not matched to a gene; V was cut back by 6 bases and J by 5 bases. The CDR3 has 14 residues. The CDR3 protein is CASRGTVRTGELFF. As DNA, the CDR3 is TGTGCCAGTAGAGGGACAGTAAGGACCGGGGAGCTGTTTTTT.

The chain carries TRBV5-4 and TRBJ2-7; 11 positions agree with TRBD1. This CDR3 is 15 amino acids long. With 4 bases clipped from V and 5 bases from J, the junction kept 8 bases outside the gene matches. Germline V lookup: CDR1 SGHNT, CDR2 YYREEE (reference sequence). Written as DNA, the CDR3 is TGTGCCAGCAGCCCGGACAGGGGGCAGCTTCACGAGCAGTACTTC. It is translated as CASSPDRGQLHEQYF.

This clone was counted a single time. The V gene is TRBV5-6, the J gene TRBJ1-1; tentative D call: TRBD1 (5 bases). This CDR3 region has 16 residues. Trimming removed 5 bases from V and 0 bases from J, with 17 bases in between. Germline CDR1 is SGHDT and CDR2 is YYEEEE. CDR3 residues: CASRVQANLMNTEAFF. The CDR3 nucleotides read TGTGCCAGCAGGGTACAGGCTAATCTTATGAACACTGAAGCTTTCTTT.

The chain has TRBV19 and TRBJ1-6; no clear D gene. The CDR3 totals 14 residues. V was clipped by 6 bases and J by 0 bases, with 6 bases between them. Germline lookup yields CDR1 LNHDA and CDR2 SQIVND (reference sequence). CDR3 nucleotides: TGTGCCAGTAGCGTGAGCTCCTATAATTCACCCCTCCACTTT. This codes for CASSVSSYNSPLHF.

J is TRBJ1-6 and V is TRBV2; the D gene is possibly TRBD1 (6 bases). V lost 6 bases to trimming and J lost 5 bases, with 14 bases between them. This CDR3 comprises 15 residues. Germline assignment: CDR1 SNHLY and CDR2 FYNNEI. The CDR3 DNA reads as TGTGCCAGCAGCGTCCTGGGGGGCGATAATTCACCCCTCCACTTT. Its protein product is CASSVLGGDNSPLHF.

This clone occurred once. J is TRBJ2-1 and V is TRBV5-6; D is ambiguous. The V end was cut by 2 bases, the J end by 3 bases, with 15 bases between. Germline CDR1 reads SGHDT; CDR2 reads YYEEEE. The CDR3 runs 16 residues. CDR3 region: CASSFNWEILYNEQFF. The CDR3 DNA reads TGTGCCAGCAGCTTTAATTGGGAAATCCTCTACAATGAGCAGTTCTTC. Full variable domain (rest looked up from reference TRBV5-6 and TRBJ2-1): DAGVTQSPTHLIKTRGQQVTLRCSPKSGHDTVSWYQQALGQGPQFIFQYYEEEERQRGNFPDRFSGHQFPNYSSELNVNALLLGDSALYLCASSFNWEILYNEQFFGPGTRLTVL.

With respect to this clone: Within the sample, other DNA sequences also encode this same CDR3. The genes are TRBV9 and TRBJ2-1; either TRBD1 or TRBD2 may fit D (5 bases each). The CDR3 sequence is 15 residues long. Trimming removed 3 bases at V and 3 bases at J, with 13 bases between. Germline values: CDR1 SGDLS, CDR2 YYNGEE. The CDR3 DNA sequence: TGTGCCAGCAGCGGTTCGGGACGCAGCTACAATGAGCAGTTCTTC. Protein sequence: CASSGSGRSYNEQFF.

The chain links TRBV5-6 to TRBJ2-7, with 11 bases aligning to TRBD2. Germline CDR1 and CDR2: SGHDT and YYEEEE. The CDR3 contains 16 residues. After removal of 4 bases from V and 3 bases from J, the junction contained 9 bases not matched to a gene. CDR3 residues: CASSHLTSGVYYEQYF. The CDR3 coding sequence is TGTGCCAGCAGCCACCTGACTAGCGGGGTCTACTACGAGCAGTACTTC.

The J gene is TRBJ1-6, the V gene TRBV19, with 8 bases fitting TRBD1. Germline values: CDR1 LNHDA, CDR2 SQIVND (reference sequence). J lost 5 bases, V lost 4 bases, and 4 bases had no gene match. The CDR3 is 15 residues long. DNA for the CDR3: TGTGCCAGTAGTAAAACAGGGGGGCATAATTCACCCCTCCACTTT. It translates to CASSKTGGHNSPLHF.

Turning to this clone: This specimen includes other DNA sequences encoding the same CDR3. The chain employs TRBV2 and TRBJ1-1; 7 positions match TRBD1. Germline trimming cut 2 bases from V and 1 base from J; bases unmatched to any gene: 1. Germline CDR1 SNHLY, CDR2 FYNNEI. The CDR3 consists of 14 residues. CDR3 nucleotides: TGTGCCAGCAGTGAACAGGGGGGGAACACTGAAGCTTTCTTT. Translation: CASSEQGGNTEAFF.